The rows below give T cell receptor beta chains drawn from one sample of a study of T cells in Graves' hyperthyroidism and ophthalmopathy. Via MiXCR, TCRdb re-called the multiplex PCR reads, giving one row per CDR3 protein. The data hold 350,000 or so distinct CDR3 sequences, with 15% to 20% observed a single time. The sequenced sample was blood. Receptor source: a woman between 35 and 50 years old with Graves' ophthalmopathy. Both conserved end residues are part of each CDR3. The D gene is left open where the match is weak. Expanded clones are given a class, and other clones once, few, many or no size at all.

CDR3 DNA: TGTGCCAGCAGCCACTTAACACGTGGGACAGGGTCAAAGTACTTC
CDR3 protein: CASSHLTRGTGSKYF
clone size: many
D gene: TRBD1
J gene: TRBJ2-7
V gene: TRBV6-5

CDR3 DNA: TGCAGTGCTAGAGATTGGTCTAGCTCCTACGAGCAGTACTTC
CDR3 protein: CSARDWSSSYEQYF
clone size: many
D gene: .
J gene: TRBJ2-7
V gene: TRBV20-1

CDR3 DNA: TGTGCCAGCAGCTTGGGTCGACAGGAGGTGACTGAAGCTTTCTTT
CDR3 protein: CASSLGRQEVTEAFF
clone size: many
D gene: .
J gene: TRBJ1-1
V gene: TRBV11-2

CDR3 DNA: TGTGCCAGCAGTTTAGCGGCCGGGTCACCCCTCCACTTT
CDR3 protein: CASSLAAGSPLHF
clone size: many
D gene: .
J gene: TRBJ1-6
V gene: TRBV12-3/TRBV12-4

CDR3 DNA: TGTGCCAGCAGCAAACACAGACGGGGGGCGTGGGGGAACACTGAAGCTTTCTTT
CDR3 protein: CASSKHRRGAWGNTEAFF
clone size: .
D gene: .
J gene: TRBJ1-1
V gene: TRBV6-2/TRBV6-3

CDR3 DNA: TGTGCCATCCTGGACAGGAGCTCCTACGAGCAGTACTTC
CDR3 protein: CAILDRSSYEQYF
clone size: .
D gene: TRBD1
J gene: TRBJ2-7
V gene: TRBV6-1

CDR3 DNA: TGTGCCAGCAGTTTAGAGAGCTTCTATGGCTACACCTTC
CDR3 protein: CASSLESFYGYTF
clone size: many
D gene: .
J gene: TRBJ1-2
V gene: TRBV12-3/TRBV12-4

CDR3 DNA: TGTGCCAGCAGTTTTTTGGAGGGGAGCTCCTACGAGCAGTACTTC
CDR3 protein: CASSFLEGSSYEQYF
clone size: many
D gene: .
J gene: TRBJ2-7
V gene: TRBV27

CDR3 DNA: TGTGCCAGCAGACCTTTACAGGGCACTGGGGCCAACGTCCTGACTTTC
CDR3 protein: CASRPLQGTGANVLTF
clone size: many
D gene: .
J gene: TRBJ2-6
V gene: TRBV28

CDR3 DNA: TGTGCCAGCAGCCAAGTGAGGGTTAACACTGAAGCTTTCTTT
CDR3 protein: CASSQVRVNTEAFF
clone size: once
D gene: .
J gene: TRBJ1-1
V gene: TRBV14

CDR3 DNA: TGTGCCACCAGTGGGGGGGGTTCAGACAGGGGATCCTACGAGCAGTACTTC
CDR3 protein: CATSGGGSDRGSYEQYF
clone size: .
D gene: .
J gene: TRBJ2-7
V gene: TRBV24-1

CDR3 DNA: TGTGCCAGCATAGGACCGGGCGGCACTGAAGCTTTCTTT
CDR3 protein: CASIGPGGTEAFF
clone size: .
D gene: .
J gene: TRBJ1-1
V gene: TRBV12-3/TRBV12-4

CDR3 DNA: TGTGCCAGCAGTATGCAGGGGAGCTATGGCTACACCTTC
CDR3 protein: CASSMQGSYGYTF
clone size: many
D gene: .
J gene: TRBJ1-2
V gene: TRBV28

CDR3 DNA: TGCAGTGCTCCGAGGGGGGAGGTCCAAGAGACCCAGTACTTC
CDR3 protein: CSAPRGEVQETQYF
clone size: many
D gene: .
J gene: TRBJ2-5
V gene: TRBV20-1

CDR3 DNA: TGCAGCGTTGCTGGGACAGGGCGTTACGAGCAGTACTTC
CDR3 protein: CSVAGTGRYEQYF
clone size: .
D gene: TRBD1
J gene: TRBJ2-7
V gene: TRBV29-1

CDR3 DNA: TGTGCCAGCAGTCGGAACAGGGTCCAAGAGACCCAGTACTTC
CDR3 protein: CASSRNRVQETQYF
clone size: .
D gene: .
J gene: TRBJ2-5
V gene: TRBV28

CDR3 DNA: TGTGCCTGGAGAGCGGGTCTAGCGGGGGAGTTC
CDR3 protein: CAWRAGLAGEF
clone size: many
D gene: TRBD2
J gene: TRBJ2-3
V gene: TRBV30

CDR3 DNA: TGTGCCATCAAAGGCGCCGATTCACCCCTCCACTTT
CDR3 protein: CAIKGADSPLHF
clone size: few
D gene: .
J gene: TRBJ1-6
V gene: TRBV10-3

CDR3 DNA: TGCAGTGCCTACAGCGGGGGTTTGGGAGAGACCCAGTACTTC
CDR3 protein: CSAYSGGLGETQYF
clone size: many
D gene: TRBD2
J gene: TRBJ2-5
V gene: TRBV20-1

CDR3 DNA: TGCAGTGCTAGAGATAGGCCCAGGGGATTAGCCAAAAACATTCAGTACTTC
CDR3 protein: CSARDRPRGLAKNIQYF
clone size: many
D gene: .
J gene: TRBJ2-4
V gene: TRBV20-1

CDR3 DNA: TGTGCCATCAGCCCGCGGGACGCCAACACTGAAGCTTTCTTT
CDR3 protein: CAISPRDANTEAFF
clone size: .
D gene: .
J gene: TRBJ1-1
V gene: TRBV10-3

CDR3 DNA: TGTGCCAGCAGTTACGGGACAGTTAATGGCTACACCTTC
CDR3 protein: CASSYGTVNGYTF
clone size: many
D gene: TRBD1
J gene: TRBJ1-2
V gene: TRBV12-3/TRBV12-4

CDR3 DNA: TGTGCCAGCGGACAGGACTATAGCAATCAGCCCCAGCATTTT
CDR3 protein: CASGQDYSNQPQHF
clone size: many
D gene: TRBD1
J gene: TRBJ1-5
V gene: TRBV6-1

CDR3 DNA: TGTGCCAGCCGCAAGTCCGATAACTATGGCTACACCTTC
CDR3 protein: CASRKSDNYGYTF
clone size: many
D gene: .
J gene: TRBJ1-2
V gene: TRBV6-1